This is a list of T cell receptor beta chains from one sample in a study of blood T cell repertoires in COVID-19. Data came from immunoSEQ multiplex PCR; TCRdb stores just in-frame clones and leaves some out. The sample holds approximately 140,000 clones, roughly 90% seen once. The material sequenced was peripheral blood. The receptors here all came from a man between 65 and 85 years old with active COVID-19. The CDR3 runs from the conserved cysteine through the conserved F or W. D genes are given only for firm matches. A clone size is listed for some rows: how often the clone was seen (once, few, many), or a class if it is expanded.

size	V	D	length	J	DNA	CDR3
once	TRBV5-1	TRBD1	14	TRBJ1-5	TGCGCCAGGAGCGGGACAGGACCCAATCAGCCCCAGCATTTT	CARSGTGPNQPQHF
once	TRBV7-9	NA	14	TRBJ2-2	TGTGCCAGCAGCTTACAGGGGACCACCGGGGAGCTGTTTTTT	CASSLQGTTGELFF
NA	TRBV4-1	TRBD2	18	TRBJ2-2	TGCGCCAGCAGCCAAGTTGGGGGCCGACTAGCGGGAAACGGGGAGCTGTTTTTT	CASSQVGGRLAGNGELFF
few	TRBV6-5	NA	14	TRBJ1-2	TGTGCCAGCAGGAAGGACAGAGCTAACTATGGCTACACCTTC	CASRKDRANYGYTF
NA	TRBV6-2/TRBV6-3	NA	14	TRBJ2-7	TGTGCCAGCAGTTACTCCGGAGACCCCGGCGAGCAGTACTTC	CASSYSGDPGEQYF
NA	TRBV27	NA	12	TRBJ2-1	TGTGCCAGCCACGACATTCCCAATGAGCAGTTCTTC	CASHDIPNEQFF
NA	TRBV2	TRBD1	17	TRBJ2-2	TGTGCCAGCACCTCTCAGACAGGGTTAGGAAGCACCGGGGAGCTGTTTTTT	CASTSQTGLGSTGELFF
NA	TRBV6-4	NA	18	TRBJ1-1	TGTGCCAGCAGTGACAGTAGTCAGGGCCATACAGAGAACACTGAAGCTTTCTTT	CASSDSSQGHTENTEAFF
NA	TRBV15	NA	16	TRBJ1-4	TGTGCCACCAGCAGAGATTCGAAGGGTGGGGGGGAAAAACTGTTTTTT	CATSRDSKGGGEKLFF
NA	TRBV5-1	TRBD1	16	TRBJ1-1	TGCGCCAGCAGCCCGGACAGGACCTCGGGTAACACTGAAGCTTTCTTT	CASSPDRTSGNTEAFF
NA	TRBV3-1/TRBV3-2	NA	15	TRBJ1-1	TGTGCCAGCAGCCAAGATCTGGGCATGAACACTGAAGCTTTCTTT	CASSQDLGMNTEAFF
NA	TRBV7-2	NA	11	TRBJ2-7	TGTGCCAGCAGCGGGGGGTGGGAGCAGTACTTC	CASSGGWEQYF
NA	TRBV28	TRBD2	14	TRBJ2-3	TGTGCCAGCATTGCGGGAGTCGGGGCAGATACGCAGTATTTT	CASIAGVGADTQYF
NA	TRBV11-3	TRBD2	17	TRBJ2-3	TGTGCCAGCAGCTTAGGATGGGCGGGAGCGGGAACAGATACGCAGTATTTT	CASSLGWAGAGTDTQYF
NA	TRBV30	TRBD1	15	TRBJ2-7	TGTGCCTGGAGTGTAGGGACAGTCACGTTCGCAAGGTTGCACTTC	CAWSVGTVTFARLHF
NA	TRBV10-2	TRBD2	15	TRBJ2-7	TGCGCCAGCAGTGAAGAGCAGGGAGGGGTCTACGAGCAGTACTTC	CASSEEQGGVYEQYF
NA	TRBV18	NA	15	TRBJ2-3	TGTGCCAGCTCTCGCGACAGACCTTCCACAGATACGCAGTATTTT	CASSRDRPSTDTQYF
NA	TRBV2	TRBD1	15	TRBJ1-4	TGTGCCAGCAGAGACTACAGGGGGCGGAATGAAAAACTGTTTTTT	CASRDYRGRNEKLFF
NA	TRBV5-1	NA	17	TRBJ2-3	TGCGCCAGCAGCTTGGATGGGGGGAGGCCCGCCACAGATACGCAGTATTTT	CASSLDGGRPATDTQYF
NA	TRBV5-6	NA	16	TRBJ2-1	TGTGCCAGCAGCTTGTGGGAGTGGAGCTCCTACAATGAGCAGTTCTTC	CASSLWEWSSYNEQFF
NA	TRBV27	NA	16	TRBJ2-5	TGTGCCAGCAGTTTCCAGGGTAGACCGTCAAAAGAGACCCAGTACTTC	CASSFQGRPSKETQYF
NA	TRBV7-2	TRBD2	15	TRBJ2-1	TGTGCCAGCAGCTTTAGCGGGAGCCAGTACAATGAGCAGTTCTTC	CASSFSGSQYNEQFF
NA	TRBV7-9	NA	13	TRBJ2-1	TGTGCCAGCAGCTTAGCGGGAGAACATGAGCAGTTCTTC	CASSLAGEHEQFF
NA	TRBV5-1	NA	14	TRBJ2-2	TGCGCCAGCAAAACTACAGGGAACACCGGGGAGCTGTTTTTT	CASKTTGNTGELFF
NA	TRBV28	NA	15	TRBJ2-2	TGTGCCAGCAGTCCGCCCAGGGGGAACACCGGGGAGCTGTTTTTT	CASSPPRGNTGELFF
NA	TRBV3-1/TRBV3-2	TRBD2	16	TRBJ2-3	TGTGCCAGCAGCCAATTAGCGGGAGGCGGCACAGATACGCAGTATTTT	CASSQLAGGGTDTQYF
NA	TRBV18	TRBD2	15	TRBJ2-3	TGTGCCAGCTCACCCCGGGGGGGCCAAGCAGATACGCAGTATTTT	CASSPRGGQADTQYF
NA	TRBV30	TRBD1	14	TRBJ1-2	TGTGCCTGGAGTCGCCGGGACAGCACCTATGGCTACACCTTC	CAWSRRDSTYGYTF
NA	TRBV24-1	TRBD2	14	TRBJ2-7	TGTGCCACCGGGGTGGGACTAGCGGGAGTGGAGCAGTACTTC	CATGVGLAGVEQYF
NA	TRBV29-1	TRBD2	13	TRBJ2-1	TGCAGCGTTTTTAGCGGGAGGGCCGATGAGCAGTTCTTC	CSVFSGRADEQFF
NA	TRBV10-1	TRBD2	15	TRBJ2-2	TGCGCCAGCGTTGGACTAGCGGGAGCAGCCGGGGAGCTGTTTTTT	CASVGLAGAAGELFF
NA	TRBV6-5	NA	14	TRBJ2-1	TGTGCCAGCTCCCGGGTGGGGCGGGAAGGTGAGCAGTTCTTC	CASSRVGREGEQFF
NA	TRBV6-5	TRBD1	11	TRBJ1-1	TGTGCCAGTACAGGGGGCACTGAAGCTTTCTTT	CASTGGTEAFF
NA	TRBV27	NA	13	TRBJ1-5	TGTGCCAGCACGAGGACCCCAGGGCAGCCCCAGCATTTT	CASTRTPGQPQHF
few	TRBV9	TRBD1	14	TRBJ2-3	TGTGCCAGCTCGGGGGGGACAGGGGGAAATACGCAGTATTTT	CASSGGTGGNTQYF
NA	TRBV7-9	NA	16	TRBJ1-4	TGTGCCAGCAGCTTACGAGGCCCCCCGATGGATGAAAAACTGTTTTTT	CASSLRGPPMDEKLFF
NA	TRBV27	NA	15	TRBJ2-2	TGTGCCAGCAGTTCCCTTCCCCCGAGGGCCGGGGAGCTGTTTTTT	CASSSLPPRAGELFF